The subject of this entry is one T cell receptor (beta chain). CDR3 length: 11 amino acids. The ends were cut back, 7 bases at V and 4 bases at J, with 5 bases in the middle. Germline lookup yields CDR1 SEHNR and CDR2 FQNEAQ (reference sequence). This record comes from a study of CD8+ T cells in alopecia areata. Isolated RNA was reverse transcribed into cDNA used as the sequencing template. The table came from immunoSEQ multiplex PCR; TCRdb's copy has only in-frame clones and leaves some out. The top ten hold roughly 11% of the sample, which has 150,000 or so clones, around 71% seen once. The genes are TRBV7-9 and TRBJ2-1; D uncertain. This receptor was taken from a human donor with alopecia areata. The input for sequencing was CD8+ T cells sorted from blood, taken at week 0. CDR3 bases: TGTGCCAGCAAGCTATACAATGAGCAGTTCTTC. Amino acid sequence: CASKLYNEQFF.